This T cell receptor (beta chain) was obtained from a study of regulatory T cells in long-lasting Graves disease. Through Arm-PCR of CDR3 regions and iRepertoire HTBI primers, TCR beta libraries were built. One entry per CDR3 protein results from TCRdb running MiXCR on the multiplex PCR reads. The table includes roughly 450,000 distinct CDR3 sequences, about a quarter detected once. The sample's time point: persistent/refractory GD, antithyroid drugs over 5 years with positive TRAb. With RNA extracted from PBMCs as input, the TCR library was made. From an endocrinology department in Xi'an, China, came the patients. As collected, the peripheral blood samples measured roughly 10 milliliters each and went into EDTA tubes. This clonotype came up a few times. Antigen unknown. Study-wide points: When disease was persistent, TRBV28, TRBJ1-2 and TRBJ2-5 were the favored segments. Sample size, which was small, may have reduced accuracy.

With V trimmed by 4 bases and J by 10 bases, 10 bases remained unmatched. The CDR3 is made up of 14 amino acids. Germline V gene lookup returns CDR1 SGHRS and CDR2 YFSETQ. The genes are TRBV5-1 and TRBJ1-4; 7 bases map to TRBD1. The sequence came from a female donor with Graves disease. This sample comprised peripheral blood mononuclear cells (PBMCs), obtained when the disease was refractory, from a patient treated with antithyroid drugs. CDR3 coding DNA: TGCGCCAGCAGCGTGGGAGGGGGCGCAGGAAAACTGTTTTTT. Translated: CASSVGGGAGKLFF.